The source of this TCR beta chain is a study of T cells in Graves' hyperthyroidism and ophthalmopathy. Amplification targeted TCR beta CDR3 regions from RNA transcripts. The primer set for the first-round RT-PCR of the TCR CDR3 was HTBI. From the multiplex PCR reads, TCRdb called clonotypes with MiXCR, one entry per CDR3 protein. Altogether about 840,000 distinct CDR3 sequences are present, 35% to 40% being singletons, with the ten largest covering around 9.3%. About this clonotype itself: A clone one base away is much larger, so this may be a read error.

The CDR3 runs 15 residues. Germline CDR1 reads SNHLY; CDR2 reads FYNNEI. This clonotype originated in a man between 18 and 29 years old with Graves' hyperthyroidism. V and J are TRBV2 and TRBJ1-1; perhaps TRBD1 as D (5 bases). Sequencing was carried out using blood. The CDR3: CAGSAEQVPNTEAFF. The CDR3 DNA reads as TGTGCCGGCAGTGCCGAACAGGTCCCGAACACTGAAGCTTTCTTT.